The source of this T cell receptor (beta chain) is a study of glioma-infiltrating T cells. Across the whole study: Glioblastomas were WHO grade IV, sampled at first diagnosis; low-grade were grade II.

CDR1 is MDHEN, CDR2 SYDVKM, per germline. The CDR3 contains 15 residues. Trimming at V came to 7 bases and at J to 4 bases, leaving 13 bases not matched to a gene. As for this clonotype: Its antigen is not identified.

Study-level findings and limits: Signature shared blood CDR3 motifs were enriched in low-divergence and depleted in high-divergence patients.

Amplification of TCR alpha and beta CDR3 regions from RNA used iRepertoire nested multiplex PCR. TCRdb reanalysed the multiplex PCR reads using MiXCR and keeps one entry per CDR3 protein. The sample shows fewer than 500,000 distinct CDR3 sequences, about 40% of them seen only once. V gene TRBV28 combines with J gene TRBJ2-7, with TRBD1 identical over 7 bases. The origin of this receptor is a human donor with low-grade glioma or glioblastoma, undergoing nonglioma brain surgery, or in good health (not recorded which). Sequenced input: glioma tissue, nonneoplastic brain tissue, or PBMCs (not recorded which). In nucleotides, the CDR3 is TGTGCCAGCACCCCCCACGGAGACAGGGATTACGAGCAGTACTTC. Translation: CASTPHGDRDYEQYF. The full variable domain, with the rest looked up from reference TRBV28 and TRBJ2-7, is DVKVTQSSRYLVKRTGEKVFLECVQDMDHENMFWYRQDPGLGLRLIYFSYDVKMKEKGDIPEGYSVSREKKERFSLILESASTNQTSMYLCASTPHGDRDYEQYFGPGTRLTVT.